Described below is a single TCR beta chain sequence and its context. What it binds is not known. V shed 4 bases and J 5 bases; nucleotides not matched to a gene: 14. The germline V gene has CDR1 LNHNV and CDR2 YYDKDF (reference sequence). This CDR3 spans 16 amino acids. Clones were read by immunoSEQ multiplex PCR, and TCRdb kept only the in-frame ones, dropping some. Of around 150,000 clones in the sample, around 89% were seen once. The record originates from a study of T cell responses to AZD1222 COVID-19 vaccine. General study points: All repertoire sampling was performed exclusively after the peak T cell response. Elevations in Spike-specific TCR breadth and depth followed administration of two AZD1222 doses.

V and J are TRBV15 and TRBJ2-7, with 7 bases that match TRBD2. The origin of this receptor is an adult in good health. The specimen was peripheral blood, collected on day 0 of AZD1222 vaccination. CDR3 DNA sequence: TGTGCCACCAGCACCAGAAGGGGAGGGGTAGGTGACGAGCAGTACTTC. Translating it yields CATSTRRGGVGDEQYF.